This paragraph covers one T cell receptor (beta chain) sequence. This clone's antigen is unknown. No base-level quality is on record; no much larger clone is a single base apart. The entry originates in a study of graft-versus-host responses after intestinal transplantation (dated by TCRdb to 2020 to 2023). At the level of the whole study: Multivisceral, liver-intestinal, or isolated intestinal transplants were received by the recipients. Bulk TCR-beta CDR3 sequencing was used to track graft-versus-host and host-versus-graft alloreactive T cell clones in the graft, circulation and bone marrow after intestinal transplantation. Every recipient was given anti-thymocyte globulin induction, followed by around three years of maintenance tacrolimus and steroids. Rather than going through the commercial service, samples from a few later patients were sequenced in-house on an Illumina MiSeq and processed with MiXCR. A peak of at least 4% donor T cells among recipient peripheral blood mononuclear cells was the definition used for donor T cell macrochimerism. Alloreactive clones were identified by sequencing pre-transplant mixed lymphocyte reaction products and comparing them with unstimulated pre-transplant donor and recipient T cells. A cohort of about two dozen intestinal transplant recipients, including one retransplant, was enrolled, and 3 patients lacking pretransplant specimens were excluded. What the authors observed across the whole study: Early after transplant, peak levels of circulating GvH clones were found to be associated with declines in HvG clones. Conclusions were limited by the relatively low number and heterogeneity of intestinal transplant patients. In the allografts of patients with donor T cell macrochimerism, GvH to HvG T cell clonal ratios were high. GvH clones were found in recipient bone marrow, and some of the GvH clones appeared earlier in ileal mucosa or blood, which is consistent with an intestinal mucosal origin.

Explained via the paper, the time point label denotes: cells obtained before transplantation from donor or recipient. CD3+CD4+ and CD3+CD8+ populations were FACS-sorted from unstimulated pre-transplant donor and recipient cells taken from spleen or lymph nodes. The library was produced with the immunoSEQ multiplex PCR assay. For most patients, genomic DNA was isolated using the Qiagen DNeasy Blood and Tissue Kit and was shipped frozen to Adaptive Biotechnologies for TCR sequencing. High-throughput TCR-beta CDR3 sequencing of genomic DNA from most patients was performed by Adaptive Biotechnologies. On the authors' methods: TCR sequencing data for over 15 patients were retrieved from Adaptive's ImmunoSEQ software; three other patients were processed with MiXCR and VDJtools. CD4 versus CD8 sorting errors were corrected by removing sequences found in both subsets at a frequency ratio below 5:1. CDR3 nucleotide sequences shared between donor and recipient were removed because their origin could not be assigned. To be classed as alloreactive, a clone needed at least 2-fold expansion over unstimulated cells and a minimum CFSE-low frequency of 0.002% (template counts) or 0.001% (read counts). A clone was considered mappable if detected in the sequenced pre-transplant spleen, lymph node, or MLR CFSE-low populations of the donor or recipient. Cumulative frequency of alloreactive clones was calculated as a percentage of all sequences weighted by copy number. Sourced from immuneACCESS, this table was stored by TCRdb with only in-frame sequences that have V and J called. A share of the clones is absent; for the studies checked, an unresolved V gene accounts for under half, and the remainder has no known explanation. V, J and clone size are taken as reported in that table, and D and trimming were inferred from the DNA itself. The sample yields about 120,000 clones; around nine tenths were counted once. The ten most abundant clones make up approximately 0.25% of the sample.

Looking up the germline V gene (reference sequence) yields CDR1 LNHDA and CDR2 SQIVND. V drops 10 bases and J drops 5 bases, leaving 21 bases in between. From the cysteine through the phenylalanine, the CDR3 covers 14 amino acids. CDR3 DNA is the only sequence kept; it has 42 bases, read in frame from the first base. The starting material was unstimulated CD4+ T cells sorted from spleen or lymph node cells, obtained before transplant. Here the chain combines TRBV19 and TRBJ2-7; the D gene identity is not certain. The receptor was derived from a human donor who was the organ donor for an intestinal transplant. Here the CDR3 is given as CATSKDRAPHEQYF. The nucleotide sequence is given as TGTGCCACCTCAAAGGACCGGGCTCCCCACGAGCAGTACTTC.